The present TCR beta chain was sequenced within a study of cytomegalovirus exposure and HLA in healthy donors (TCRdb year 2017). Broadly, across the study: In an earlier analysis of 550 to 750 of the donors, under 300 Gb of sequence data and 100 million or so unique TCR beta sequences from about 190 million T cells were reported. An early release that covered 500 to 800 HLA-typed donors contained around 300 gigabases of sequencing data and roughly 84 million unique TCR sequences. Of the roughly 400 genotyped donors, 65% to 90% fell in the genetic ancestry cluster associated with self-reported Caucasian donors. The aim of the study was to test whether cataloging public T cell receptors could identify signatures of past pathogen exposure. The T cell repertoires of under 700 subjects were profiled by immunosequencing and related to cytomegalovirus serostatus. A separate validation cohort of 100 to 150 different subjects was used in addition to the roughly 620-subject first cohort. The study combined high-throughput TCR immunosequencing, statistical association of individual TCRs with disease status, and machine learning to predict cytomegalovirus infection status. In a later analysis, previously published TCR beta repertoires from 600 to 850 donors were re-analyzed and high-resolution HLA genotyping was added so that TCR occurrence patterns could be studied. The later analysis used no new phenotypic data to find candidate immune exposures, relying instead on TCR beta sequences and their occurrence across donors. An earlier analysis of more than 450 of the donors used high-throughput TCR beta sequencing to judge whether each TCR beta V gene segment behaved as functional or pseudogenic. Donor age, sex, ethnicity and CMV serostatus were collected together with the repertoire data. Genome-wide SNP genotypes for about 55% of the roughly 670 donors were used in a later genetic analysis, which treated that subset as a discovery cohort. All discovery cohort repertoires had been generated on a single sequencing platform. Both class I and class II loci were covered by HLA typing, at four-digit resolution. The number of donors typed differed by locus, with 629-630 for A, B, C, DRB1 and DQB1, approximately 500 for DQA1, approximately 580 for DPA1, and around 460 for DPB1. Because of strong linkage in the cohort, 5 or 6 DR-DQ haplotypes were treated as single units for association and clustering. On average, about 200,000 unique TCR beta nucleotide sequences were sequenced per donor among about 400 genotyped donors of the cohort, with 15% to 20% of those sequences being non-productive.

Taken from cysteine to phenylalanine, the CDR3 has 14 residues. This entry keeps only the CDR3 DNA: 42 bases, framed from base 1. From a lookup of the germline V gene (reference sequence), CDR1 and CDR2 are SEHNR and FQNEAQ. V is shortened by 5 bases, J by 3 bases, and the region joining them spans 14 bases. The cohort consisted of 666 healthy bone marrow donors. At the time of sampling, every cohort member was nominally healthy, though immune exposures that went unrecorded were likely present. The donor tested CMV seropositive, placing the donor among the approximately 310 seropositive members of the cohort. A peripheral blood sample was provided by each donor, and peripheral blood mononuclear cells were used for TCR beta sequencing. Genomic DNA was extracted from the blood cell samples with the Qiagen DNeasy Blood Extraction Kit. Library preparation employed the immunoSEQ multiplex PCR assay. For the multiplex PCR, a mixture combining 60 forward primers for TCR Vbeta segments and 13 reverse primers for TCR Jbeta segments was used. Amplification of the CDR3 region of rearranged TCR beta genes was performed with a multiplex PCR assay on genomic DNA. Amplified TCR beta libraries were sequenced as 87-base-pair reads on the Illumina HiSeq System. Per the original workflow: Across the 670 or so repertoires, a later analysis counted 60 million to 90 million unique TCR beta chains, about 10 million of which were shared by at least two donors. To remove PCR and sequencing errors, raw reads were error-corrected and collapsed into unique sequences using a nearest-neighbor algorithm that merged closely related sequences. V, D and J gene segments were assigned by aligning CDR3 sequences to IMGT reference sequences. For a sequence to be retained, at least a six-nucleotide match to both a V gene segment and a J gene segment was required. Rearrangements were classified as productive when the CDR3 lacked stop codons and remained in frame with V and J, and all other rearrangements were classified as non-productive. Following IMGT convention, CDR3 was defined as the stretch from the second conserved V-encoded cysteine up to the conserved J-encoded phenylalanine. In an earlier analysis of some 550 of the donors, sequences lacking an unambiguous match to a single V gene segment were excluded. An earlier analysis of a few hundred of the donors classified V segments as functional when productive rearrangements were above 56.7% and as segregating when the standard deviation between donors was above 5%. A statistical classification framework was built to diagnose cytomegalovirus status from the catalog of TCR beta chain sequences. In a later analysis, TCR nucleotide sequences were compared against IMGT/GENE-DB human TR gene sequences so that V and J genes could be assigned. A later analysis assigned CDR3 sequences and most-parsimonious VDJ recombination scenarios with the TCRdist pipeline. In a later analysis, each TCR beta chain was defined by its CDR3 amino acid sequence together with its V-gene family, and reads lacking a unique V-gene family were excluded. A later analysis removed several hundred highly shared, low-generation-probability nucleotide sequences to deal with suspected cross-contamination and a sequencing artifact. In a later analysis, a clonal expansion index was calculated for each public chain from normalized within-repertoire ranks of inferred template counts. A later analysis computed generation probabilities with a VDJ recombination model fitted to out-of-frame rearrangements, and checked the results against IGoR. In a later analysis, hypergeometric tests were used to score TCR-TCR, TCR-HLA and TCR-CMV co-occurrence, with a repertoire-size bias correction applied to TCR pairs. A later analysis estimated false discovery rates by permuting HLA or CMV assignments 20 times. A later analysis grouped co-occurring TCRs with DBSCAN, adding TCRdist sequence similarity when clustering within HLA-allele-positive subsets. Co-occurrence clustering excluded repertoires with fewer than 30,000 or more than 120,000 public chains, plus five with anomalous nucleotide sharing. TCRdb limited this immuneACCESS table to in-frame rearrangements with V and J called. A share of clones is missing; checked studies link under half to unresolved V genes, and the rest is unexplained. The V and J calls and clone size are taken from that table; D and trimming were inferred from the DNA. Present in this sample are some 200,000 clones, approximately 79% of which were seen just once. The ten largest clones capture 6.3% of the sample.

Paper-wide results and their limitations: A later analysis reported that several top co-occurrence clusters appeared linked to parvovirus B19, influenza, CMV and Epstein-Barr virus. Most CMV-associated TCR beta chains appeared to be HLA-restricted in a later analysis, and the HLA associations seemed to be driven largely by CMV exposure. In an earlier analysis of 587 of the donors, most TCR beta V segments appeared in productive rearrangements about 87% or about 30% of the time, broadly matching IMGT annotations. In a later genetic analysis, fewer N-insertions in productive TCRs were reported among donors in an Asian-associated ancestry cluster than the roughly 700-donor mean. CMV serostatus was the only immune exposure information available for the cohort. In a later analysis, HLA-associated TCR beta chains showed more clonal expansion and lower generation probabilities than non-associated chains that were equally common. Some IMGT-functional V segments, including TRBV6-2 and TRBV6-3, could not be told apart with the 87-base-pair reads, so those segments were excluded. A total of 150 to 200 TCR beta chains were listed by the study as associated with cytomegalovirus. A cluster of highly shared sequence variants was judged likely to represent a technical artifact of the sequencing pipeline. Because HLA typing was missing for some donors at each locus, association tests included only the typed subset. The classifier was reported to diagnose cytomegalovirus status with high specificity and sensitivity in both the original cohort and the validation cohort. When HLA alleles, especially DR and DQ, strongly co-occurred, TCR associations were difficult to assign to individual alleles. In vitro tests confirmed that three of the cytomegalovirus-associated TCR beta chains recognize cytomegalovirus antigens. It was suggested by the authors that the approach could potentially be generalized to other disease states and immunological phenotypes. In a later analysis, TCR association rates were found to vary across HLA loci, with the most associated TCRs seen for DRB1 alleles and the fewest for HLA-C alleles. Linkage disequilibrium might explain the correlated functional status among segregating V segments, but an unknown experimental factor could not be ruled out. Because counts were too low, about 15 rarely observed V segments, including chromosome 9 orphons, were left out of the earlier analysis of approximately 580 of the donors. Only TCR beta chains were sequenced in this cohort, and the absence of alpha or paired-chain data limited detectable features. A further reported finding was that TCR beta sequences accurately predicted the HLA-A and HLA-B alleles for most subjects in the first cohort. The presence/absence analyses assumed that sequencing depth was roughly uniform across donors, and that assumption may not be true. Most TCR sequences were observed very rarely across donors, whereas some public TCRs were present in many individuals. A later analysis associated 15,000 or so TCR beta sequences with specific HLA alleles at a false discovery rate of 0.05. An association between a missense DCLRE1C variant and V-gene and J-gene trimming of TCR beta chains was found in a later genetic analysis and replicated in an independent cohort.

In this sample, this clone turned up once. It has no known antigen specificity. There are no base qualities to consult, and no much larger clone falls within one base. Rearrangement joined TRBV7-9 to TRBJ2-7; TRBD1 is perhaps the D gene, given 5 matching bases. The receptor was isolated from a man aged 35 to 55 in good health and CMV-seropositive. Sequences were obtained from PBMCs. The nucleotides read TGTGCCAGCAGCCCCGGGCCAGGGTTCTACGAGCAGTACTTC. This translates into CASSPGPGFYEQYF.